Shown below are 21 T cell receptor beta chains from a single sample sequenced in a study of response to subunit inactivated influenza vaccine. TCRdb used MiXCR to reprocess the RT-PCR reads, holding one entry per CDR3 protein. The sample includes fewer than 550,000 distinct CDR3 sequences, about 25% of them seen just once. The sequences come from CD4+ T cells sorted from PBMCs, collected approximately 5 days after vaccination. The receptors stem from a man in his fifties or sixties who received an inactivated influenza vaccine.

The chain links TRBV2 to TRBJ2-2; D is possibly TRBD1 or TRBD2 (5 bases each). There are 14 residues in the CDR3. V was cut by 6 bases and J by 3 bases, with 11 bases left in between. The V gene's germline CDR1 is SNHLY and CDR2 FYNNEI. The CDR3 spells CASSWDGHTGELFF. The CDR3 coding sequence is TGTGCCAGCAGCTGGGACGGGCACACCGGGGAGCTGTTTTTT.

The chain couples TRBV20-1 to TRBJ2-3; D is uncertain. CDR3 size: 13 residues. Germline loops: CDR1 DFQATT, CDR2 SNEGSKA (reference sequence). V was trimmed by 6 bases and J by 2 bases, leaving 12 bases between them. Here the CDR3 reads CSALQPHTDTQYF. In DNA form, the CDR3 reads TGCAGTGCCCTACAACCCCACACAGATACGCAGTATTTT.

At least ten counts were recorded for this clonotype. This sequence joins TRBV7-9 and TRBJ2-3; no firm D call. This CDR3 is built from 13 residues. V dropped 1 base and J dropped 4 bases, with 6 bases sitting between them. Germline V gives CDR1 SEHNR, CDR2 FQNEAQ (reference sequence). The CDR3 coding sequence is TGTGCCAGCAGCTTAGATGTACCAGATACGCAGTATTTT. Translated, it gives CASSLDVPDTQYF.

The sample holds a few counts of this clonotype. Here the CDR3 DNA reads TGTGCCAGCAGACAGGGCTACACAGATACGCAGTATTTT. Encoded protein: CASRQGYTDTQYF. This chain links TRBV14 with TRBJ2-3, with a tentative D call TRBD1 (6 bases). The CDR3 is 13 residues long. CDR1 and CDR2 (germline): SGHDN, FVKESK. Trimming shortened V by 6 bases and J by 2 bases, and 9 bases separated the two germline ends.

The V call is TRBV7-2, the J call TRBJ2-2, with D perhaps matching TRBD2 (5 bases). The CDR3 covers 14 residues. V gave up 3 bases and J gave up 6 bases, with 11 bases separating them. Looked up from germline, CDR1 is SGHTA and CDR2 is FQGNSA. DNA of the CDR3: TGTGCCAGCAGCTTTGAAAGGAGGTCCGGGGAGCTGTTTTTT. It specifies CASSFERRSGELFF.

This clonotype was seen only a few times. J is TRBJ2-3 and V is TRBV4-3; D gene ambiguous. The CDR3 runs 15 residues. The V gene's germline CDR1 is LGHNA and CDR2 YSLEER. V was shortened by 1 base and J by 5 bases, with 13 bases between the two germline ends. This chain's CDR3 is CASSQGVVGQDTQYF. The CDR3 DNA follows: TGCGCCAGCAGCCAAGGGGTAGTGGGTCAAGATACGCAGTATTTT.

The rearrangement uses TRBV12-3 or TRBV12-4 and TRBJ2-6, with D unresolved. V was pared by 11 bases and J by 3 bases, with 11 bases between. The CDR3 is made up of 13 amino acids. CDR3 protein: CAVGRDGANVLTF. The CDR3 DNA reads as TGTGCCGTAGGAAGGGATGGGGCCAACGTCCTGACTTTC.

The V and J genes are TRBV7-2 and TRBJ2-5; TRBD2 aligns across 8 bases. The ends lost 0 bases at V and 5 bases at J; junction bases unmatched: 2. This CDR3 has 14 amino acids. Germline-derived CDR1 and CDR2 are SGHTA and FQGNSA. CDR3 in amino acids: CASSLAGLVETQYF. The CDR3 DNA reads TGTGCCAGCAGCTTAGCGGGACTAGTGGAGACCCAGTACTTC.

This clonotype was counted only a few times. The chain joins TRBV20-1 to TRBJ2-1; 12 bases line up with TRBD1. J was trimmed by 6 bases and V by 0 bases; bases with no gene match: 3. CDR1 DFQATT and CDR2 SNEGSKA come from the germline V gene (reference sequence). The CDR3 length is 15 residues. The CDR3 region is CSARDLGQGANEQFF. The CDR3 DNA sequence: TGCAGTGCTAGAGATCTGGGACAGGGGGCCAATGAGCAGTTCTTC.

This chain joins TRBV15 and TRBJ2-1; 10 bases agree with TRBD1. This CDR3 spans 15 amino acids. Germline V gives CDR1 LNHNV, CDR2 YYDKDF (reference sequence). V trimming: 5 bases; J trimming: 5 bases; junction bases outside the gene matches: 6. The CDR3 loop reads CATSLDRGQNNEQFF. DNA for the CDR3: TGTGCCACCAGCCTTGACAGGGGGCAGAACAATGAGCAGTTCTTC.

This clonotype was seen more than once but under ten times. The rearrangement joins TRBV7-6 to TRBJ2-3; the D gene is possibly TRBD1 (6 bases). The CDR3 has 16 amino acids. Germline assignment: CDR1 SGHVS and CDR2 FNYEAQ. Trimming pared 3 bases from V and 3 bases from J, leaving 16 bases between. Here the CDR3 DNA reads TGTGCCAGCAGCTTCTCTGGGGGCGTGTATACAGATACGCAGTATTTT. The encoded protein is CASSFSGGVYTDTQYF.

This chain joins TRBV7-9 and TRBJ2-1, with TRBD2 matching 8 bases. The CDR3 covers 14 residues. Germline CDR1 is SEHNR and CDR2 is FQNEAQ (reference sequence). J gave up 10 bases and V 4 bases, and 9 bases lay outside the gene matches. This chain's CDR3 is CASSSVSGTREQFF. Written as DNA, the CDR3 is TGTGCCAGCAGCTCAGTTAGCGGGACTAGGGAGCAGTTCTTC.

The chain uses TRBV25-1 and TRBJ2-7; D is possibly TRBD1 (5 bases). The CDR3 is 14 residues long. Between the trimmed V and J ends, which lost 3 bases and 1 base, there was a span of 10 bases. Per the germline V gene, CDR1 is MGHDK and CDR2 is SYGVNS. CDR3 nucleotide sequence: TGTGCCAGCAGTGACGACAGATCATCCTACGAGCAGTACTTC. Residues: CASSDDRSSYEQYF.

V gene TRBV7-2 combines with J gene TRBJ1-5, with a possible D match to TRBD1 (5 bases). The germline CDR1 and CDR2 sequences are SGHTA and FQGNSA. The CDR3 has 15 residues. Trimming took 4 bases from V and 7 from J, leaving 17 bases between them. DNA of the CDR3: TGTGCCAGCAGCTCGAAGGTCGGGGGTGGCCAGCCCCAGCATTTT. Translating it yields CASSSKVGGGQPQHF. Using reference TRBV7-2 and TRBJ1-5 for the parts outside the CDR3, the full variable domain is GAGVSQSPSNKVTEKGKDVELRCDPISGHTALYWYRQSLGQGLEFLIYFQGNSAPDKSGLPSDRFSAERTGGSVSTLTIQRTQQEDSAVYLCASSSKVGGGQPQHFGDGTRLSIL.

This chain joins TRBV3-1 and TRBJ2-7, with TRBD2 matching 7 bases. Germline CDR1 and CDR2: LGHDT and YNNKEL (reference sequence). The V segment lost 4 bases and the J segment 0 bases; nucleotides outside the gene matches: 6. This CDR3 comprises 15 residues. DNA for the CDR3: TGTGCCAGCAGCCGGCTCGGCGGGAGCTCCTACGAGCAGTACTTC. This translates into CASSRLGGSSYEQYF.

This clonotype was recorded a few times. V is TRBV20-1 and J is TRBJ1-5; D is uncertain. The CDR3 is 14 residues long. The germline V gene encodes CDR1 DFQATT and CDR2 SNEGSKA (reference sequence). The V end was cut by 0 bases, the J end by 0 bases, with 6 bases between. CDR3 coding DNA: TGCAGTGCTAGAGATATCGCTAGCAATCAGCCCCAGCATTTT. This sequence encodes CSARDIASNQPQHF.

The rearrangement links TRBV20-1 to TRBJ2-7; TRBD2 might be the D (6 bases). Per germline, CDR1 DFQATT and CDR2 SNEGSKA (reference sequence). The V gene lost 8 bases and the J gene lost 2 bases, with 13 bases spanning the gap. This CDR3 spans 12 amino acids. CDR3 amino acids: CSPLAYPYEQYF. The CDR3 DNA sequence: TGCAGTCCGCTAGCGTACCCCTACGAGCAGTACTTC.

This clonotype was counted a few times. The chain links TRBV18 to TRBJ1-1; no reliable D call. The V end lost 1 base, the J end lost 2 bases, and 5 bases lay between the germline ends. This CDR3 comprises 13 residues. Germline V gives CDR1 KGHSH, CDR2 LQKENI. In DNA, the CDR3 is TGTGCCAGCTCACCACGGGCTAACACTGAAGCTTTCTTT. It yields the protein CASSPRANTEAFF.

The CDR3 is CASSPVGGLTYEQYF. For the CDR3, the DNA is TGTGCCAGCAGCCCCGTCGGCGGGTTGACCTACGAGCAGTACTTC. The chain joins TRBV11-2 to TRBJ2-7, with D perhaps TRBD2 (5 bases). Looked up from germline, CDR1 is SGHAT and CDR2 is FQNNGV. This CDR3 has 15 residues. V lost 5 bases, J lost 2 bases, and 16 bases lay in between.

This clonotype was observed a few times. The chain recombines TRBV29-1 with TRBJ2-5, with TRBD2 as a possible D gene (6 bases). CDR1 and CDR2 from the germline V gene are SQVTM and ANQGSEA. V lost 3 bases and J 2 bases, leaving 16 bases between the germline ends. This CDR3 spans 15 amino acids. The CDR3 sequence: CSVEGLQIRQETQYF. The CDR3 coding sequence is TGCAGCGTTGAGGGACTCCAAATCCGTCAAGAGACCCAGTACTTC.

This clonotype was picked up a small number of times. The CDR3 spells CASSDRGRGETQYF. CDR3 sequence (DNA): TGTGCCAGCAGTGATCGCGGGAGAGGAGAGACCCAGTACTTC. J is TRBJ2-5 and V is TRBV6-1, with 7 bases aligning to TRBD2. Germline loops: CDR1 MNHNS, CDR2 SASEGT. With 3 bases clipped from V and 4 bases from J, the junction kept 5 bases outside the gene matches. The length of the CDR3 is 14 residues.